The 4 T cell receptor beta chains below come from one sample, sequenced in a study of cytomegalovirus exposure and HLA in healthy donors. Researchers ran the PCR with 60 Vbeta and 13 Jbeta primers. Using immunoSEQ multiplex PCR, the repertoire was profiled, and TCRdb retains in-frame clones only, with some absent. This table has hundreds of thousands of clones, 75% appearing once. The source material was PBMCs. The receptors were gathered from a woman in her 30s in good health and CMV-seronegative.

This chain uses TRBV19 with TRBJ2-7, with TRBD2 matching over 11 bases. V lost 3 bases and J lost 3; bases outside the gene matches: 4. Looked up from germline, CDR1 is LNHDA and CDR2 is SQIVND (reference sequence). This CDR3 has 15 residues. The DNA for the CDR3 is TGTGCCAGTAGTATGGGGACTAGCGGCCGCTACGAGCAGTACTTC. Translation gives CASSMGTSGRYEQYF. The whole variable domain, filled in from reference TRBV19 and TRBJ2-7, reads DGGITQSPKYLFRKEGQNVTLSCEQNLNHDAMYWYRQDPGQGLRLIYYSQIVNDFQKGDIAEGYSVSREKKESFPLTVTSAQKNPTAFYLCASSMGTSGRYEQYFGPGTRLTVT.

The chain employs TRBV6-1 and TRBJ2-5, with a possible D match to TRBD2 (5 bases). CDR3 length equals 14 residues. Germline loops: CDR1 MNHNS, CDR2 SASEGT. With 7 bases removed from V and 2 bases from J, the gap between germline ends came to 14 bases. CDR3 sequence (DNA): TGTGCCAGCATCTATCGGTCGGGACAAGAGACCCAGTACTTC. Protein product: CASIYRSGQETQYF.

The CDR3 protein is CASSIAGASTDTQYF. Here the CDR3 DNA reads TGTGCCAGTAGTATAGCAGGGGCCAGCACAGATACGCAGTATTTT. This sequence joins TRBV19 and TRBJ2-3, with D possibly being TRBD1 (6 bases). V lost 1 base, J lost 0 bases, and 8 bases lay in between. The germline gives CDR1 LNHDA, CDR2 SQIVND (reference sequence). The CDR3 extends over 15 amino acids.

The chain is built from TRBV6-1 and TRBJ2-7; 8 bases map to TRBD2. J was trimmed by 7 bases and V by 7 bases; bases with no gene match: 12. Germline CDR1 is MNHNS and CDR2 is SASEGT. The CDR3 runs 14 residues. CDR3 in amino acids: CASTWGLGPLEQYF. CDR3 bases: TGTGCCAGCACCTGGGGACTAGGGCCTTTGGAGCAGTACTTC.